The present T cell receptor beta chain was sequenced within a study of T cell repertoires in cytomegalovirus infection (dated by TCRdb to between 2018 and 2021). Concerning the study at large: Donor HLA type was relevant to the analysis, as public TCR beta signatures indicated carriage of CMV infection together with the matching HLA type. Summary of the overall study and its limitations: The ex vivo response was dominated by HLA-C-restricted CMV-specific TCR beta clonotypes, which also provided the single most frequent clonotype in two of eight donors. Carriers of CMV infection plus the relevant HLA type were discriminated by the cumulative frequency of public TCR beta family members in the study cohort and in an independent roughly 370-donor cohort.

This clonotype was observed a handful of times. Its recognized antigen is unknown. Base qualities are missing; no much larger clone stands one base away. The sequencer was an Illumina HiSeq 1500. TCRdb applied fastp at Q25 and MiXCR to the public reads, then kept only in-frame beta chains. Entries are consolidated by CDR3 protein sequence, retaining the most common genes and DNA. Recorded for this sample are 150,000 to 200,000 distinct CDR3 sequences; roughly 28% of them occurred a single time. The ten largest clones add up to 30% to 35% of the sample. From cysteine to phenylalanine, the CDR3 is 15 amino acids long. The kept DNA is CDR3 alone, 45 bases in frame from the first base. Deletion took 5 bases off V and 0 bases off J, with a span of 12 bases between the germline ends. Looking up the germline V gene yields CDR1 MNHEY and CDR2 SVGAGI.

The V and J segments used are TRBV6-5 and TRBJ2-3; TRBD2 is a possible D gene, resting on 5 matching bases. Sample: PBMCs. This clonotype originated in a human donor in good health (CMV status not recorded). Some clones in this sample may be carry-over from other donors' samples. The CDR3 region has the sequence CASSLFGESTDTQYF. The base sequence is TGTGCCAGCAGTCTTTTCGGGGAAAGCACAGATACGCAGTATTTT.